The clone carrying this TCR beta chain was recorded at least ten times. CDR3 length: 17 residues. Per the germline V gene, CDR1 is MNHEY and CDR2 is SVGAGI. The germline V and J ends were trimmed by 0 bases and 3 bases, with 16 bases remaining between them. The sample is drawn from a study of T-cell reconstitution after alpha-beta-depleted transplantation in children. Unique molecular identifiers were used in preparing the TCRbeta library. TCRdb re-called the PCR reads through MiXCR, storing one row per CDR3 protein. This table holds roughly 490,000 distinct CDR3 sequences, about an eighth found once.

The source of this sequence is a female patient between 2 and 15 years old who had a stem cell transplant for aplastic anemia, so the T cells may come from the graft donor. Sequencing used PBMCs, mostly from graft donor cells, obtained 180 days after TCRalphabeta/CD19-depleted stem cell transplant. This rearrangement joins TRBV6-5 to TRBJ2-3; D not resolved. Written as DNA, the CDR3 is TGTGCCAGCAGTTACTCTACGGCCCCTCCCTCGACAGATACGCAGTATTTT. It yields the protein CASSYSTAPPSTDTQYF.